This TCR beta chain was sequenced during a study of T cells in narcolepsy. Study overall: Enrolled donors included narcolepsy type 1 or type 2 patients and healthy controls.

Germline V gene lookup returns CDR1 WSHSY and CDR2 SAAADI. The CDR3 contains 17 residues. V lost 6 bases to trimming and J lost 1 base; unmatched junction nucleotides: 11. Clones were sequenced by immunoSEQ multiplex PCR, and TCRdb holds only the in-frame ones, with some missing. This table has about 32,000 clones, 65% to 85% appearing once. Sequencing was performed on memory (CD45RA-) CD4+ T cells from blood. The J gene is TRBJ2-5, the V gene TRBV10-2; TRBD2 matches at 10 bases. This clonotype was sampled from a human donor in good health. The CDR3 region has the DNA TGCGCCAGCAGCAAGTCTAGCGGGAGAATGTTCCAAGAGACCCAGTACTTC. It specifies CASSKSSGRMFQETQYF.